This TCR beta chain comes out of a study of human T cells and chemical hapten exposure. In TCRdb, the RACE reads were re-called with MiXCR into one record per CDR3 protein. This table holds some 200,000 distinct CDR3 sequences, 25% to 35% found once. Stated time point: pre-sensitization, week 0. The sample's treatment: therapeutic diphenylcyclopropenone sensitization with weekly scalp DPC. Germline V CDR1 and CDR2: SQVTM, ANQGSEA. The CDR3 runs 13 residues. V shed 7 bases and J shed 4 bases, with 16 bases lying between them. Regarding the study as a whole: With alopecia, donors may have immune responses unlike healthy people's.

A remark on this clonotype: What it binds is unknown.

The chain employs TRBV29-1 and TRBJ1-1, with D perhaps TRBD1 (6 bases). The sample consisted of whole blood, taken in connection with sensitization to the hapten diphenylcyclopropenone (DPC). The clonotype comes from a woman younger than 45 with alopecia areata. Some clones in this sample may be carry-over from other donors' samples. CDR3: CSGKIQGPTEAFF. The CDR3 coding sequence is TGCAGCGGAAAAATTCAGGGGCCCACTGAAGCTTTCTTT.